One and the same sample provided the 26 T cell receptor beta chains below, sequenced in a study of blood T cell repertoires in COVID-19. Data came from immunoSEQ multiplex PCR; TCRdb stores just in-frame clones and leaves some out. The sample records some 250,000 clones, about nine tenths being singletons. Sequenced material: PBMCs or T cells enriched from blood (not recorded which). These TCRs come from a man younger than 30 who had recovered from COVID-19.

The V call is TRBV3-1 (or the pseudogene TRBV3-2), the J call TRBJ2-7, with no clear D. The CDR3 is made up of 12 amino acids. The V end lost 1 base, the J end lost 1 base, and 2 bases lay between the germline ends. The germline V gene has CDR1 LGHDT and CDR2 YNNKEL (reference sequence). CDR3 DNA sequence: TGTGCCAGCAGCCAAGTATCCTACGAGCAGTACTTC. Amino acid sequence: CASSQVSYEQYF.

Concerning this clone itself: One junction end disagrees with the germline gene, perhaps due to a read error. This chain connects TRBV3-1 (or the pseudogene TRBV3-2) to TRBJ2-7, with TRBD1 matching 9 bases. The CDR3 spans 13 residues. CDR1 is LGHDT and CDR2 is YNNKEL in the germline V gene (reference sequence). CDR3 in DNA: TGTGCCAGCAGCCTTTATATCGGCGGGACAGGGATCTTC. Protein: CASSLYIGGTGIF.

The V gene is TRBV28, the J gene TRBJ2-5, with TRBD1 matching 10 bases. The CDR3 sequence is 16 residues long. V shed 2 bases and J 3 bases; nucleotides not matched to a gene: 6. Germline V gene sequence: CDR1 MDHEN, CDR2 SYDVKM. DNA of the CDR3: TGTGCCAGCAGTTTAGGAGGACAGGGGGTGGAAGAGACCCAGTACTTC. This encodes CASSLGGQGVEETQYF.

The chain is built from TRBV7-9 and TRBJ2-1; 9 bases are a match to TRBD1. This CDR3 region has 15 residues. Germline CDR1 and CDR2: SEHNR and FQNEAQ (reference sequence). V was pared by 4 bases and J by 5 bases, with 6 bases of the junction left unmatched. DNA for the CDR3: TGTGCCAGCAGCTCAGGACAGGGGACTGACAATGAGCAGTTCTTC. Translated: CASSSGQGTDNEQFF.

V gene TRBV6-5 combines with J gene TRBJ1-1; possible D gene TRBD1, 6 bases. V lost 8 bases to trimming and J lost 1 base, with 14 bases between them. Germline-derived CDR1 and CDR2 are MNHEY and SVGAGI. The CDR3 loop spans 14 amino acids. For the CDR3, the DNA is TGTGCCAGCCACCCGGACAGAAAGAACACTGAAGCTTTCTTT. Translating it yields CASHPDRKNTEAFF.

CDR3 sequence (DNA): TGTGCCAGCAGTGAAGACAGGCACAATGAGCAGTTCTTC. Translation gives CASSEDRHNEQFF. This sequence joins TRBV2 and TRBJ2-1; D is perhaps TRBD1 (5 bases). The CDR3 consists of 13 residues. The V end lost 1 base, the J end lost 5 bases, and 6 bases lay between the germline ends. Germline loops: CDR1 SNHLY, CDR2 FYNNEI.

This clone was recorded a few times. This chain connects TRBV10-3 to TRBJ2-7, with D perhaps TRBD2 (5 bases). The CDR3 totals 14 residues. Deletions cut 9 bases from V and 2 bases from J, with 17 bases between. The germline V gene encodes CDR1 ENHRY and CDR2 SYGVKD. CDR3 bases: TGTGCCATTACGGACGGGGATAGGGCCTACGAGCAGTACTTC. Amino acids: CAITDGDRAYEQYF.

This clone turned up a few times. This chain connects TRBV3-1 (or the pseudogene TRBV3-2) to TRBJ2-5; 10 bases match TRBD2. V was clipped by 2 bases and J by 2 bases; unmatched bases: 11. The CDR3 length is 18 residues. CDR1 and CDR2 (germline): LGHDT, YNNKEL (reference sequence). The CDR3 spells CASSQQLWTSGTQETQYF. CDR3 DNA sequence: TGTGCCAGCAGCCAACAATTATGGACTAGCGGAACTCAAGAGACCCAGTACTTC.

The V and J genes are TRBV27 and TRBJ1-6; no clear D gene. Germline V gene sequence: CDR1 MNHEY, CDR2 SMNVEV (reference sequence). This CDR3 is built from 13 residues. Trimming removed 6 bases from V and 10 bases from J, with 13 bases in between. CDR3 protein: CASRPSGGSPLHF. The CDR3 coding sequence is TGTGCCAGCAGACCCAGTGGCGGATCACCCCTCCACTTT.

V is TRBV5-5 and J is TRBJ2-6; D call uncertain. This CDR3 comprises 15 residues. Per the germline V gene, CDR1 is SGHKS and CDR2 is YYEKEE (reference sequence). V lost 6 bases, J lost 0 bases, and 10 bases lay in between. DNA for the CDR3: TGTGCCAGCATCGAAGCTGACTCTGGGGCCAACGTCCTGACTTTC. This encodes CASIEADSGANVLTF.

The V call is TRBV30, the J call TRBJ1-3; no clear D. V dropped 3 bases and J dropped 4 bases, with 13 bases sitting between them. The germline V gene has CDR1 GTSNPN and CDR2 SVGIG (reference sequence). CDR3 size: 14 residues. The CDR3 DNA sequence: TGTGCCTGGAGGGACTATCAGCGGGGAAACACCATATATTTT. Its translation: CAWRDYQRGNTIYF.

V and J are TRBV3-1 (or the pseudogene TRBV3-2) and TRBJ1-1, with D hard to call. V was trimmed by 1 base and J by 6 bases, leaving 12 bases between them. CDR3 size: 14 residues. Germline V lookup: CDR1 LGHDT, CDR2 YNNKEL (reference sequence). The CDR3 loop is CASSQGSGKAEAFF. The CDR3 DNA reads TGTGCCAGCAGCCAAGGATCGGGAAAGGCTGAAGCTTTCTTT.

The V and J genes are TRBV24-1 and TRBJ2-2; TRBD1 might be the D (6 bases). V was shortened by 3 bases and J by 7 bases, with 11 bases between the two germline ends. The CDR3 is 14 residues long. The V gene's germline CDR1 is KGHDR and CDR2 SFDVKD. Here the CDR3 DNA reads TGTGCCACCAGTGATCTGACAGGTCGCGGGGAGCTGTTTTTT. Amino acid sequence: CATSDLTGRGELFF.

The V and J genes are TRBV5-4 and TRBJ1-4; 8 nucleotides agree with TRBD1. This CDR3 contains 15 residues. Trimming removed 2 bases from V and 4 bases from J; junction bases left unmatched: 4. Germline loops: CDR1 SGHNT, CDR2 YYREEE (reference sequence). CDR3 coding DNA: TGTGCCAGCAGCTTTCAGGGGGCGCATAATGAAAAACTGTTTTTT. Protein sequence: CASSFQGAHNEKLFF.

The chain joins TRBV3-1 (or the pseudogene TRBV3-2) to TRBJ1-2; tentative D call: TRBD1 (5 bases). The V end was cut by 0 bases, the J end by 8 bases, with 13 bases between. CDR3 length: 14 amino acids. CDR1 is LGHDT, CDR2 YNNKEL, per germline (reference sequence). CDR3 amino acids: CASSQEQGNNGYTF. The CDR3 nucleotides read TGTGCCAGCAGCCAAGAGCAGGGTAACAACGGCTACACCTTC.

The rearrangement joins TRBV12-3 or TRBV12-4 to TRBJ2-7; TRBD1 matches 7 bases. CDR3 length: 13 amino acids. With V trimmed by 4 bases and J by 2 bases, 2 bases remained unmatched. CDR3 nucleotides: TGTGCCAGCAGTTGGGGACAGACCTACGAGCAGTACTTC. This encodes CASSWGQTYEQYF.

The J gene is TRBJ1-1, the V gene TRBV19; D not certain. CDR3 length: 13 residues. The germline V gene encodes CDR1 LNHDA and CDR2 SQIVND (reference sequence). V was pared by 3 bases and J by 1 base, with 6 bases between. The CDR3 bases are TGTGCCAGTAGTATCCCAGGGAACACTGAAGCTTTCTTT. Encoded protein: CASSIPGNTEAFF.

This chain joins TRBV18 and TRBJ2-2; weak D call: TRBD1 (5 bases). The length of the CDR3 is 14 residues. Germline lookup yields CDR1 KGHSH and CDR2 LQKENI. Trimming removed 5 bases from V and 4 bases from J, with 11 bases in between. This CDR3 is CASSGAGITGELFF. DNA for the CDR3: TGTGCCAGCTCAGGGGCAGGGATCACCGGGGAGCTGTTTTTT.

The rearrangement links TRBV7-3 to TRBJ1-1; TRBD1 might be the D (6 bases). The CDR3 is made up of 13 amino acids. Germline loops: CDR1 SGHTA, CDR2 FQGTGA. The germline V and J ends were trimmed by 5 bases and 1 base, with 8 bases remaining between them. This CDR3 reads CASSPGQNTEAFF. DNA of the CDR3: TGTGCCAGCAGCCCGGGACAGAACACTGAAGCTTTCTTT.

The genes are TRBV5-1 and TRBJ1-4, with 10 bases fitting TRBD1. The ends lost 3 bases at V and 8 bases at J; junction bases unmatched: 7. CDR3 size: 15 residues. The V gene's germline CDR1 is SGHRS and CDR2 YFSETQ. The CDR3 region has the DNA TGCGCCAGCAGCTCGACAGGGGGCCTGGGCGAAAAACTGTTTTTT. Its translation is CASSSTGGLGEKLFF.

The CDR3 sequence: CASSLEGGWGYTF. Here the CDR3 DNA reads TGCGCCAGCAGCTTGGAAGGGGGCTGGGGCTACACCTTC. The chain recombines TRBV5-1 with TRBJ1-2; 7 bases are a match to TRBD1. Per germline, CDR1 SGHRS and CDR2 YFSETQ. V was pared by 0 bases and J by 8 bases, with 4 bases of the junction left unmatched. The CDR3 sequence is 13 residues long.

This clone was recorded once. The J gene is TRBJ1-1, the V gene TRBV19; D call uncertain. Looked up from germline, CDR1 is LNHDA and CDR2 is SQIVND (reference sequence). The CDR3 covers 14 residues. Trimming took off 3 bases at V and 1 base at J, with 9 bases between the two ends. CDR3 residues: CASSILETNTEAFF. In DNA form, the CDR3 reads TGTGCCAGTAGTATCCTGGAGACGAACACTGAAGCTTTCTTT.

The chain links TRBV5-4 to TRBJ1-6, with 7 bases matching TRBD1. Looked up from germline, CDR1 is SGHNT and CDR2 is YYREEE (reference sequence). The CDR3 totals 15 residues. The junction had 6 bases not matched to a gene; V was cut back by 4 bases and J by 5 bases. CDR3 nucleotide sequence: TGTGCCAGCAGCGTTCCGGGACAGAATAATTCACCCCTCCACTTT. This gives the protein CASSVPGQNNSPLHF.

This chain uses TRBV28 with TRBJ1-1; maybe TRBD1 (6 bases). V was cut by 2 bases and J by 0 bases, with 22 bases left in between. The CDR3 is made up of 19 amino acids. Germline V gives CDR1 MDHEN, CDR2 SYDVKM. The CDR3 DNA is TGTGCCAGCAGTTTACCGAAACAGGGATCCCTACCCCTGAACACTGAAGCTTTCTTT. Translation: CASSLPKQGSLPLNTEAFF.

This clone was detected only a few times. The chain links TRBV30 to TRBJ1-2; 7 nucleotides line up with TRBD1. J gave up 7 bases and V 6 bases, and 14 bases lay outside the gene matches. The germline V gene encodes CDR1 GTSNPN and CDR2 SVGIG (reference sequence). The CDR3 runs to 14 residues. The CDR3 reads CACPRRGLQVGYTF. In nucleotides, the CDR3 is TGTGCCTGCCCCAGGAGGGGGCTTCAGGTTGGCTACACCTTC.

The chain uses TRBV30 and TRBJ2-2, with D tentatively TRBD2 (7 bases). From germline, CDR1 is GTSNPN and CDR2 SVGIG (reference sequence). The CDR3 spans 16 residues. V lost 5 bases and J 8 bases, leaving 24 bases between the germline ends. CDR3 in DNA: TGTGCCTGGGAGAGAAATTGGGGGGGCCCCACTGGGGAGCTGTTTTTT. This encodes CAWERNWGGPTGELFF.